These T cell receptor beta chains were read from a single sample in a study of T-cell reconstitution after alpha-beta-depleted transplantation in children. From the PCR reads, TCRdb called clonotypes with MiXCR, one entry per CDR3 protein. This table has about 120,000 distinct CDR3 sequences, 10% appearing once. The specimen was PBMCs, collected before TCRalphabeta/CD19-depleted stem cell transplant. Every receptor here comes from a boy between 2 and 15 years old with acute lymphoblastic leukemia, due to receive a stem cell transplant. The CDR3 runs from the conserved cysteine through the conserved F or W. A D gene is named only where the DNA matches it firmly. Not all rows give a size; the values are once, few, many and, for expanded clones, a class.

v_gene,d_gene,j_gene,abundance,CDR3nt,CDR3aa
TRBV5-6,TRBD2,TRBJ2-1,many,TGTGCCAGCAGCTTTGGAGCGGGAGCGGACAATGAGCAGTTCTTC,CASSFGAGADNEQFF
TRBV7-2,.,TRBJ2-1,few,TGTGCCAGCAGCTACAATCGGGTGGCTGTCAATGAGCAGTTCTTC,CASSYNRVAVNEQFF
TRBV5-1,TRBD2,TRBJ2-3,few,TGCGCCAGCAGCTTGGTCGGGACTAGCGGGAGTGCTTCTAGCACAGATACGCAGTATTTT,CASSLVGTSGSASSTDTQYF
TRBV10-3,TRBD2,TRBJ2-5,few,TGTGCCATCAGTGAGCGGGAGGAAGAGACCCAGTACTTC,CAISEREEETQYF
TRBV13,TRBD2,TRBJ2-5,.,TGTGCCAGCAGCCAAACCGCTGCGGGAGGTGAGACCCAGTACTTC,CASSQTAAGGETQYF
TRBV29-1,TRBD2,TRBJ2-1,few,TGCAGCGTGCCAATAATAGCGGGAGCCAGGTCCAATGAGCAGTTCTTC,CSVPIIAGARSNEQFF
TRBV10-3,.,TRBJ2-7,few,TGTGCCATCAGCCTCGGGGTCTACGAGCAGTACTTC,CAISLGVYEQYF
TRBV20-1,.,TRBJ1-2,many,TGCAGTGCCGGGAGAACAGGGAAGAACTATGGCTACACCTTC,CSAGRTGKNYGYTF
TRBV6-5,TRBD2,TRBJ2-2,.,TGTGCCAGCAGTTACTCGGGCGGTAGCGGGAGACCCGGGGAGCTGTTTTTT,CASSYSGGSGRPGELFF
TRBV2,.,TRBJ2-3,.,TGTGCCAGCAGTGTCGGCCGCACAGATACGCAGTATTTT,CASSVGRTDTQYF
TRBV20-1,TRBD2,TRBJ2-1,.,TGCAGTGCCCCTAAGAGCGGGAGTCGTTACAATGAGCAGTTCTTC,CSAPKSGSRYNEQFF
TRBV29-1,.,TRBJ2-6,.,TGCAGCGTTGAAGATCTTCCAGGACACAGCTCTGGGGCCAACGTCCTGACTTTC,CSVEDLPGHSSGANVLTF
TRBV5-1,.,TRBJ2-5,.,TGCGCCAGCAGCTTGGATGTCGGTGATCAAGAGACCCAGTACTTC,CASSLDVGDQETQYF